The present T cell receptor beta chain was sequenced within a study of blood T cell repertoires in COVID-19. Study overall: PBMCs, B-cell-depleted T cells, or T cells provided the cDNA or gDNA that made up the material.

The authors' processing: Cell counts per sample came from amplifying reference gene primers. Profiling relied on immunoSEQ multiplex PCR, and the TCRdb table lists in-frame clones only, not all of them. From that table come the V and J calls and clone size; the DNA was used to work out D and trimming. The sample records around 320,000 clones, 90% being singletons. Germline loops: CDR1 SGHTA, CDR2 FQGTGA. Unmatched junction bases numbered 8, after V lost 4 bases and J lost 1 base. CDR3 length: 16 residues. The origin of this receptor is a woman in her 30s who had been exposed to COVID-19. The chain combines TRBV7-3 with TRBJ2-3; 7 bases align to TRBD1. Sequencing was carried out using PBMCs or T cells enriched from blood (not recorded which). The CDR3 DNA reads TGTGCCAGCAGCTCTATACCAGGACAGGGCACAGATACGCAGTATTTT. It translates to CASSSIPGQGTDTQYF.